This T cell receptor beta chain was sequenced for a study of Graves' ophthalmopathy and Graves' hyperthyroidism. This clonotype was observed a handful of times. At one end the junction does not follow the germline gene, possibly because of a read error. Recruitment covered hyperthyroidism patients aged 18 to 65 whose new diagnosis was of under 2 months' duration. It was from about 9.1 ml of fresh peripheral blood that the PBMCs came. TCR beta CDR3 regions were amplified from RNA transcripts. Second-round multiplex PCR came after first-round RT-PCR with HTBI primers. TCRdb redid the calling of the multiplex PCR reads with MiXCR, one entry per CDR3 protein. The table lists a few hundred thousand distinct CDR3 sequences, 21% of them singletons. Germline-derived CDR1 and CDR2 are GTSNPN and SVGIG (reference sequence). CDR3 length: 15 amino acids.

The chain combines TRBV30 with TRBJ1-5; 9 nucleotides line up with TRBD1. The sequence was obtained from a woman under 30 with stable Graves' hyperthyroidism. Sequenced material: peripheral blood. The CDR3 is CTWRDRDRVDQPQHF. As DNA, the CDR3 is TGTACCTGGAGGGACCGGGACAGGGTTGATCAGCCCCAGCATTTT. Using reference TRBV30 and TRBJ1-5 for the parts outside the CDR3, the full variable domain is SQTIHQWPATLVQPVGSPLSLECTVEGTSNPNLYWYRQAAGRGLQLLFYSVGIGQISSEVPQNLSASRPQDRQFILSSKKLLLSDSGFYLCTWRDRDRVDQPQHFGDGTRLSIL.